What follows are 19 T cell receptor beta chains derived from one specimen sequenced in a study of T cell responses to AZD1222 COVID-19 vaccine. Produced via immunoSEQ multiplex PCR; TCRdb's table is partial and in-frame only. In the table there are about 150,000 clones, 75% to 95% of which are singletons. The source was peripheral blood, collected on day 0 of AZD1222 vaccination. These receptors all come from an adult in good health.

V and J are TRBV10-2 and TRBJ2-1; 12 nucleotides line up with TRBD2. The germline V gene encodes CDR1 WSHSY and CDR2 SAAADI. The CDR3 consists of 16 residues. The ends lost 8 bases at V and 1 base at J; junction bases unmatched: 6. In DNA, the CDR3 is TGCGCCAGCCGACGACTAGCGGGGGTATCCTACAATGAGCAGTTCTTC. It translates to CASRRLAGVSYNEQFF.

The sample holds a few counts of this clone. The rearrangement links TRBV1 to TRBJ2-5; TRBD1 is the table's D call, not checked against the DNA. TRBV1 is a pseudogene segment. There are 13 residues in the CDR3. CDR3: CTSSQVGAETQYF. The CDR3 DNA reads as TGCACCAGCAGCCAAGTGGGGGCTGAGACCCAGTACTTC.

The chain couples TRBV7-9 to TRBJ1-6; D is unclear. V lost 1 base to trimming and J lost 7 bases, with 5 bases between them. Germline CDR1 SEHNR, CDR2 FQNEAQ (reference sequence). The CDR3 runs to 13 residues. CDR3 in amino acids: CASSLGENSPLHF. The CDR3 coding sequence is TGTGCCAGCAGCTTAGGTGAGAATTCACCCCTCCACTTT. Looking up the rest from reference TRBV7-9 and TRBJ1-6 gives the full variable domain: DTGVSQNPRHKITKRGQNVTFRCDPISEHNRLYWYRQTLGQGPEFLTYFQNEAQLEKSRLLSDRFSAERPKGSFSTLEIQRTEQGDSAMYLCASSLGENSPLHFGNGTRLTVT.

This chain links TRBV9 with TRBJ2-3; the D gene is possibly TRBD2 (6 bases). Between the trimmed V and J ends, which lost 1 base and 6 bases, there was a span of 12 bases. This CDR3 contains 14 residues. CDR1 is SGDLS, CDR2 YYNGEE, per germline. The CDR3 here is CASSVRGGVDTQYF. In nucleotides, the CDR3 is TGTGCCAGCAGCGTACGTGGCGGGGTGGATACGCAGTATTTT.

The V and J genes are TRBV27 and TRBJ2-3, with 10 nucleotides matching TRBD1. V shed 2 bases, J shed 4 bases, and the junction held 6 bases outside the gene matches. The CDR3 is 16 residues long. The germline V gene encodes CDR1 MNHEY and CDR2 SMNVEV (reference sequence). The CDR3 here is CASSLTPGQGSDTQYF. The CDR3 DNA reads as TGTGCCAGCAGTTTAACTCCGGGACAGGGGTCAGATACGCAGTATTTT.

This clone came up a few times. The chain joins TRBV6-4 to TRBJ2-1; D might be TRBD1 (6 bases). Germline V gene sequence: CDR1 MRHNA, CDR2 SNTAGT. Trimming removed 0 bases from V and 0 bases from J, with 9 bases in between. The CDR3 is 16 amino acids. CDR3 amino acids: CASSDSAGDSYNEQFF. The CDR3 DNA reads TGTGCCAGCAGTGACTCGGCAGGGGACTCCTACAATGAGCAGTTCTTC.

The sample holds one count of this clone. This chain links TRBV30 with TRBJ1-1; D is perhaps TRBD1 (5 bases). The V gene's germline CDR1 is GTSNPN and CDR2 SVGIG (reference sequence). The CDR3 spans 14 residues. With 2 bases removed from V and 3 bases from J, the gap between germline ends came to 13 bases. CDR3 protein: CAWSLIRGDTEAFF. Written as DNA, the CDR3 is TGTGCCTGGAGTTTAATCCGGGGGGACACTGAAGCTTTCTTT. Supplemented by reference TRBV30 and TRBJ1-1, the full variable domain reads SQTIHQWPATLVQPVGSPLSLECTVEGTSNPNLYWYRQAAGRGLQLLFYSVGIGQISSEVPQNLSASRPQDRQFILSSKKLLLSDSGFYLCAWSLIRGDTEAFFGQGTRLTVV.

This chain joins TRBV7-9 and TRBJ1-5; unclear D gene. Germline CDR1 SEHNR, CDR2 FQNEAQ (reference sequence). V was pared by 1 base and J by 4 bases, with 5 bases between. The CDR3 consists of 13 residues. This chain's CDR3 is CASSLVENQPQHF. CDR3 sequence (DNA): TGTGCCAGCAGCTTAGTAGAAAATCAGCCCCAGCATTTT.

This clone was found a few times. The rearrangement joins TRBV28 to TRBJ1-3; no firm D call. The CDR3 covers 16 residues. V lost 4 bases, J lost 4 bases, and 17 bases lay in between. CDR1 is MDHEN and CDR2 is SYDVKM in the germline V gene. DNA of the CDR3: TGTGCCAGCAGTTCCTTACCGGGGAGGAGGGGAAACACCATATATTTT. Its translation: CASSSLPGRRGNTIYF.

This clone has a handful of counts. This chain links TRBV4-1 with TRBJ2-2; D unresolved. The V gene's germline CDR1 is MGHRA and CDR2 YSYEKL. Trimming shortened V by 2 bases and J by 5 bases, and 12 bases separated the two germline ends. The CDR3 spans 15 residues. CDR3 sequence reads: CASSQPLQGTGELFF. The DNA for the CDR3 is TGCGCCAGCAGCCAACCACTTCAAGGAACCGGGGAGCTGTTTTTT.

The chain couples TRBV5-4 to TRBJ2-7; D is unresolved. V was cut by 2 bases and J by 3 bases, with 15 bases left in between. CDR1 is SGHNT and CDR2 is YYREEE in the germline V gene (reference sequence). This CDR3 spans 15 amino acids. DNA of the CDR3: TGTGCCAGCAGCTTCCCCTTAGGGCCTGACTACGAGCAGTACTTC. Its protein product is CASSFPLGPDYEQYF. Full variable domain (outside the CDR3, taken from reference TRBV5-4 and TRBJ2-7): ETGVTQSPTHLIKTRGQQVTLRCSSQSGHNTVSWYQQALGQGPQFIFQYYREEENGRGNFPPRFSGLQFPNYSSELNVNALELDDSALYLCASSFPLGPDYEQYFGPGTRLTVT.

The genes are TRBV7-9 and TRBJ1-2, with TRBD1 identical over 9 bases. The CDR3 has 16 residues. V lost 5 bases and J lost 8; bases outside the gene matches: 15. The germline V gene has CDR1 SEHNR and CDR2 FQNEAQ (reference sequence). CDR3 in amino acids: CASSLFTGTGIKGYTF. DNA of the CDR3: TGTGCCAGCAGCCTCTTCACCGGGACAGGGATAAAGGGCTACACCTTC.

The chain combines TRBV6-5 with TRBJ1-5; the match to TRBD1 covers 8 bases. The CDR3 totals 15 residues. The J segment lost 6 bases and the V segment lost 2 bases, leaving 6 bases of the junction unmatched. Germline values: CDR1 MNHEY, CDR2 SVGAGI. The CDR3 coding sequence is TGTGCCAGCAGTTACAACAGGGGGTTCGGTCAGCCCCAGCATTTT. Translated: CASSYNRGFGQPQHF.

In DNA, the CDR3 is TGTGCCAGCAGGCATTTTGGGCCTGGATATCAGCCCCAGCATTTT. It codes for CASRHFGPGYQPQHF. The chain links TRBV6-5 to TRBJ1-5, with unresolved D. Deletions cut 6 bases from V and 5 bases from J, with 17 bases between. Per the germline V gene, CDR1 is MNHEY and CDR2 is SVGAGI. The CDR3 is 15 residues long.

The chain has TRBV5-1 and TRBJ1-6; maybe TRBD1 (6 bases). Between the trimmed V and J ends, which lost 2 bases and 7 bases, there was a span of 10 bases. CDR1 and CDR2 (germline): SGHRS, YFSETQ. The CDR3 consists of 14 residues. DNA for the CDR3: TGCGCCAGCAGCTTACAGGGTTCCAATTCACCCCTCCACTTT. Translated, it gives CASSLQGSNSPLHF.

The CDR3 DNA is TGTGCCAGCATGGCGGGACGGAATTATGGCTACACCTTC. The encoded protein is CASMAGRNYGYTF. V gene TRBV28 combines with J gene TRBJ1-2, with D perhaps TRBD1 (5 bases). CDR3 length: 13 amino acids. V was cut by 7 bases and J by 5 bases, with 14 bases left in between. The germline CDR1 and CDR2 sequences are MDHEN and SYDVKM.

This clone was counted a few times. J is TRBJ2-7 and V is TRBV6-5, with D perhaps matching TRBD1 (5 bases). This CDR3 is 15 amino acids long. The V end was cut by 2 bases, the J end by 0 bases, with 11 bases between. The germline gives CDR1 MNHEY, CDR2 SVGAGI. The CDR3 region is CASSYGARASYEQYF. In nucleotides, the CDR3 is TGTGCCAGCAGTTACGGGGCCCGGGCCTCCTACGAGCAGTACTTC.

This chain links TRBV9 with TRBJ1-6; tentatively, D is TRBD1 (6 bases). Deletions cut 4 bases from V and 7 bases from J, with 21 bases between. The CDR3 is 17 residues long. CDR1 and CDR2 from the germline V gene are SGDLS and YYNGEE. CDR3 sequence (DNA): TGTGCCAGCAGCCCTGAGGGACACCGACTGTTCAATTCACCCCTCCACTTT. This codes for CASSPEGHRLFNSPLHF.

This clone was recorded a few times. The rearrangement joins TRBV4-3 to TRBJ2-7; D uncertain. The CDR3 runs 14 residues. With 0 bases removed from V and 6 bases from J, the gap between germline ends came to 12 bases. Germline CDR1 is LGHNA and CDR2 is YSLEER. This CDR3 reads CASSQEASNLEQYF. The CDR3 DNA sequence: TGCGCCAGCAGCCAAGAAGCTTCGAATCTCGAGCAGTACTTC.